What follows are 23 T cell receptor beta chains derived from one specimen sequenced in a study of human T cells and chemical hapten exposure listed by TCRdb under 2021. Libraries were prepared through RACE. The instrument was a NextSeq 500. TCRdb reprocessed the public reads (quality trimming at Q25 with fastp, clone calling with MiXCR) and kept in-frame beta chains. Each entry is one CDR3 protein sequence, shown with its most common DNA and genes. For this sample there are around 380,000 distinct CDR3 sequences; around 5% appear just once. The ten biggest clones cover approximately 2.3% of the sample. This specimen's time point label, interpreted: patch test 1, 2 weeks after DPC sensitization. This specimen's treatment or condition label, per the study, means: therapeutic diphenylcyclopropenone sensitization with weekly scalp DPC. Sequenced here: whole blood, sampled in connection with sensitization to the hapten diphenylcyclopropenone (DPC). These receptors all come from a woman aged 50 to 65 with alopecia areata. Some clones in this sample may be carry-over from other donors' samples.

Many counts were recorded for this clonotype. The chain recombines TRBV6-2 or TRBV6-3 with TRBJ2-1, with TRBD1 identical over 8 bases. CDR3 size: 16 residues. V lost 6 bases, J lost 9 bases, and 16 bases stayed unmatched. CDR1 and CDR2 from the germline V gene are MNHEY and SVGEGT. As DNA, the CDR3 is TGTGCCAGCAGCCCCCCCGGGACAGGTCCCAGGGGTGAGCAGTTCTTC. It translates to CASSPPGTGPRGEQFF.

This clonotype was seen ten or more times. The chain links TRBV14 to TRBJ1-1; TRBD1 might be the D (5 bases). The CDR3 has 13 amino acids. The germline V gene encodes CDR1 SGHDN and CDR2 FVKESK. V lost 4 bases and J lost 5, with 11 bases in between. The chain's CDR3 is CASSPSGGTEAFF. Written as DNA, the CDR3 is TGTGCCAGCAGCCCATCTGGGGGGACTGAAGCTTTCTTT.

There are many counts of this clonotype. The chain joins TRBV2 to TRBJ2-5; the match to TRBD2 covers 7 bases. Trimming at V came to 5 bases and at J to 4 bases, leaving 10 bases not matched to a gene. The CDR3 covers 15 residues. Per germline, CDR1 SNHLY and CDR2 FYNNEI. The CDR3 DNA is TGTGCCAGCAGTTTCCTAGCGGCGGACCCAGAGACCCAGTACTTC. Its protein product is CASSFLAADPETQYF. The complete variable domain, with remaining parts taken from reference TRBV2 and TRBJ2-5, reads EPEVTQTPSHQVTQMGQEVILRCVPISNHLYFYWYRQILGQKVEFLVSFYNNEISEKSEIFDDQFSVERPDGSNFTLKIRSTKLEDSAMYFCASSFLAADPETQYFGPGTRLLVL.

This clonotype was counted many times. The chain couples TRBV24-1 to TRBJ1-2; D perhaps matches TRBD1 (5 bases). V lost 3 bases and J 7 bases, leaving 11 bases between the germline ends. Germline values: CDR1 KGHDR, CDR2 SFDVKD. This CDR3 has 13 amino acids. CDR3 sequence: CATSDAGTGGYTF. CDR3 DNA sequence: TGTGCCACCAGTGATGCCGGGACTGGTGGCTACACCTTC.

This clonotype was found many times. This sequence joins TRBV3-1 and TRBJ1-4; D is undetermined. Between the trimmed V and J ends, which lost 0 bases and 8 bases, there was a span of 7 bases. Per the germline V gene, CDR1 is LGHDT and CDR2 is YNNKEL (reference sequence). The CDR3 totals 13 residues. Written as DNA, the CDR3 is TGTGCCAGCAGCCAAGATGGGAAGGAAAAACTGTTTTTT. It is translated as CASSQDGKEKLFF.

This clonotype was seen repeatedly, ten times or more. This chain joins TRBV21-1 and TRBJ1-5; the table's D call of TRBD1 was not tested on the DNA. TRBV21-1 counts as a pseudogene. There are 18 residues in the CDR3. The CDR3 here is CASSPGLFLPDSNQPQHF. CDR3 DNA: TGTGCCAGCAGCCCCGGGCTTTTTTTGCCCGATAGCAATCAGCCCCAGCATTTT.

This clonotype was detected many times. The J gene is TRBJ2-1, the V gene TRBV6-2 or TRBV6-3; D is unresolved. CDR1 is MNHEY, CDR2 SVGEGT, per germline. The V end lost 0 bases, the J end lost 5 bases, and 14 bases lay between the germline ends. The CDR3 consists of 16 residues. The CDR3 is CASSYSKGSLDNEQFF. The CDR3 bases are TGTGCCAGCAGTTACTCGAAGGGTAGCCTCGACAATGAGCAGTTCTTC.

This clonotype occurred many times. V and J are TRBV12-5 and TRBJ1-1; 7 bases fit TRBD1. The CDR3 spans 15 residues. Germline assignment: CDR1 LGHNT and CDR2 FRNRAP. The junction had 13 bases not matched to a gene; V was cut back by 1 base and J by 11 bases. The CDR3, as DNA: TGTGCTAGTGGTTTGGATCCGGGACAGCTAGGGTGGGCTTTCTTT. It translates to CASGLDPGQLGWAFF.

In its sample, this clonotype was seen many times. This chain connects TRBV5-6 to TRBJ1-1; 7 positions agree with TRBD1. This CDR3 contains 13 residues. Germline CDR1 SGHDT, CDR2 YYEEEE. V lost 6 bases and J lost 0; bases outside the gene matches: 2. CDR3 bases: TGTGCCAGCACGCAGGGGGTGAACACTGAAGCTTTCTTT. This gives the protein CASTQGVNTEAFF.

This clonotype has at least ten counts. V is TRBV29-1 and J is TRBJ1-2; D perhaps matches TRBD1 (6 bases). CDR1 is SQVTM and CDR2 is ANQGSEA in the germline V gene. The CDR3 length is 12 residues. V dropped 5 bases and J dropped 2 bases, with 9 bases sitting between them. The CDR3 loop reads CSVKDSNYGYTF. The CDR3 bases are TGCAGCGTTAAGGACAGCAACTATGGCTACACCTTC.

At least ten counts were recorded for this clonotype. The J gene is TRBJ2-1, the V gene TRBV12-3 or TRBV12-4; either TRBD1 or TRBD2 may supply D (5 bases each). V shed 6 bases and J shed 7 bases, with 22 bases lying between them. The CDR3 is 16 amino acids. DNA for the CDR3: TGTGCCAGCAGCCCCGATCCGGGACCGGGTAGGAATGAGCAGTTCTTC. Its translation is CASSPDPGPGRNEQFF.

Many counts were recorded for this clonotype. The chain links TRBV15 to TRBJ2-1, with 7 bases fitting TRBD2. CDR1 and CDR2 from the germline V gene are LNHNV and YYDKDF (reference sequence). The CDR3 runs to 17 residues. J gave up 0 bases and V 0 bases, and 5 bases lay outside the gene matches. The CDR3 region is CATSRESGVSSYNEQFF. The DNA of the CDR3 is TGTGCCACCAGCAGAGAAAGCGGGGTAAGCTCCTACAATGAGCAGTTCTTC.

This clonotype was seen at least ten times. The rearrangement joins TRBV29-1 to TRBJ2-3, with 7 bases lining up with TRBD2. The CDR3 totals 13 residues. Germline V gives CDR1 SQVTM, CDR2 ANQGSEA. V shed 4 bases and J 1 base; nucleotides not matched to a gene: 2. In DNA form, the CDR3 reads TGCAGCGTTGGTACTAGCGGCACAGATACGCAGTATTTT. Encoded protein: CSVGTSGTDTQYF.

This chain joins TRBV4-1 and TRBJ2-7; 8 bases are a match to TRBD2. This CDR3 is built from 15 residues. The germline CDR1 and CDR2 sequences are MGHRA and YSYEKL. V shed 0 bases, J shed 5 bases, and the junction held 6 bases outside the gene matches. In DNA form, the CDR3 reads TGCGCCAGCAGCCAAGAAGAGCGGGGGACCGACGAGCAGTACTTC. Translated, it gives CASSQEERGTDEQYF.

The table lists this clonotype with many counts. The J gene is TRBJ2-3, the V gene TRBV20-1, with TRBD2 identical over 12 bases. The CDR3 has 14 residues. The junction had 0 bases not matched to a gene; V was cut back by 5 bases and J by 0 bases. In germline, CDR1 is DFQATT, CDR2 SNEGSKA (reference sequence). The CDR3 nucleotides read TGCAGTGCTGGGACTAGCGGGAGCACAGATACGCAGTATTTT. Translation: CSAGTSGSTDTQYF.

With regard to this clonotype: One end of the junction does not line up with germline, which may come from a read error. This sequence joins TRBV6-5 and TRBJ1-6; D may be TRBD1 (6 bases). Per the germline V gene, CDR1 is MNHEY and CDR2 is SVGAGI. This CDR3 comprises 14 residues. CDR3 loop: CTSRATGLSSPLHF. CDR3 in DNA: TGTACCAGCAGAGCAACAGGGCTCAGTTCACCCCTCCACTTT.

This clonotype appeared many times. The chain joins TRBV5-1 to TRBJ2-2, with 8 bases aligning to TRBD2. Germline V gives CDR1 SGHRS, CDR2 YFSETQ. V was pared by 4 bases and J by 5 bases, with 10 bases of the junction left unmatched. This CDR3 comprises 16 residues. The CDR3 region is CASSPGLGGRTGELFF. The CDR3 nucleotides are TGCGCCAGCAGCCCGGGACTAGGCGGGAGAACCGGGGAGCTGTTTTTT.

This chain uses TRBV4-1 with TRBJ1-4; D not resolved. The V gene's germline CDR1 is MGHRA and CDR2 YSYEKL. CDR3 size: 14 residues. Trimming took 3 bases from V and 6 from J, leaving 11 bases between them. The CDR3 loop reads CASSHRPSDEKLFF. CDR3 bases: TGCGCCAGCAGCCACAGACCCTCTGATGAAAAACTGTTTTTT.

The V and J genes are TRBV4-3 and TRBJ1-1, with TRBD1 matching over 7 bases. With 2 bases clipped from V and 11 bases from J, the junction kept 17 bases outside the gene matches. The length of the CDR3 is 16 residues. The germline V gene encodes CDR1 LGHNA and CDR2 YSLEER. CDR3 nucleotide sequence: TGCGCCAGCAGCCAACTAGCGGGGGAGGGGGCTTCGGAGGCTTTCTTT. Protein: CASSQLAGEGASEAFF.

This clonotype was seen only a few times. V usage is TRBV28 and J usage is TRBJ2-1; weak D call: TRBD1 (5 bases). There are 15 residues in the CDR3. The germline V gene encodes CDR1 MDHEN and CDR2 SYDVKM. The germline V and J ends were trimmed by 6 bases and 1 base, with 13 bases remaining between them. The chain's CDR3 is CASSLVTVSYNEQFF. The CDR3 region has the DNA TGTGCCAGCAGCCTTGTGACAGTTTCCTACAATGAGCAGTTCTTC.

This clonotype was observed at least ten times. The chain employs TRBV6-6 and TRBJ1-2; TRBD1 matches 8 bases. This CDR3 region has 15 residues. J lost 6 bases, V lost 8 bases, and 14 bases had no gene match. CDR1 and CDR2 from the germline V gene are MNHNY and SVGAGI (reference sequence). This CDR3 is CASGASRTGSNGYTF. CDR3 DNA sequence: TGTGCCAGCGGGGCCTCACGGACAGGGAGTAATGGCTACACCTTC.

This clonotype was seen many times. The rearrangement uses TRBV18 and TRBJ2-7, with 8 bases identical to TRBD1. The ends lost 4 bases at V and 7 bases at J; junction bases unmatched: 6. The germline CDR1 and CDR2 sequences are KGHSH and LQKENI. The length of the CDR3 is 13 residues. CDR3 nucleotides: TGTGCCAGCTCACGCGGACAGGGAAGGGAGCAGTACTTC. Its translation: CASSRGQGREQYF.

This clonotype was observed many times. V and J are TRBV10-3 and TRBJ1-4, with D hard to call. The V end lost 2 bases, the J end lost 5 bases, and 9 bases lay between the germline ends. Germline lookup yields CDR1 ENHRY and CDR2 SYGVKD. The CDR3 length is 14 residues. The CDR3 region has the DNA TGTGCCATCAGTGAGGAGGACGGAAATGAAAAACTGTTTTTT. Translating it yields CAISEEDGNEKLFF.